Listed below are T cell receptor beta chains from one sample, sequenced in a study of blood T cell repertoires in COVID-19. Generated by immunoSEQ multiplex PCR, the TCRdb table keeps only in-frame clones and is missing some. The sample contains 150,000 to 200,000 clones, over 85% of which appear only once. What was sequenced was peripheral blood. The receptors originated from a man in his sixties with active or convalescent COVID-19. Both conserved end residues are trimmed from each CDR3.

j_call v_call cdr3_aa
TRBJ1-1 TRBV7-2 ASSISMARNTEAF
TRBJ2-7 TRBV6-5 ASSSGRTYEQY
TRBJ2-7 TRBV5-1 ASSLGGRLVLNEQY
TRBJ1-4 TRBV7-9 ASSLGSATNEKLF
TRBJ2-7 TRBV7-6 ASSTEAGYEQY
TRBJ2-1 TRBV6-6 ASRTSRDSGYNEQF
TRBJ2-5 TRBV7-9 ASSPRDRPY
TRBJ2-7 TRBV9 ASSVTAGAVYEQY
TRBJ1-5 TRBV6-1 ASSDPVVGHNQPQH
TRBJ1-4 TRBV7-9 ASSPRDSEKLF
TRBJ1-5 TRBV6-4 ASSDFRGQPQH
TRBJ2-3 TRBV3-1/TRBV3-2 ASSQVRGLADTQY
TRBJ2-7 TRBV5-1 ASSYTSGRSSYEQY
TRBJ2-1 TRBV6-4 ASSDSRVGGNNEQF
TRBJ1-1 TRBV14 ASSRAGTGGSMNTEAF
TRBJ2-1 TRBV7-2 ASSLGASTYNEQF
TRBJ2-1 TRBV4-2 ASSQELAGGNNEQF
TRBJ2-5 TRBV2 ASSPNPGLGGKTQY
TRBJ2-1 TRBV3-1/TRBV3-2 ASSLRLAGGYNEQF
TRBJ1-1 TRBV7-2 ASSSDRVGSEAF
TRBJ1-2 TRBV14 ASRPDRDYGYT
TRBJ1-2 TRBV6-6 ASRPDRDYGYT
TRBJ1-2 TRBV27 ASSPRTETNYGYT
TRBJ2-7 TRBV7-2 ASSTISGTLAPYEQY
TRBJ1-1 TRBV3-1/TRBV3-2 ASRPRTGGTEAF
TRBJ2-5 TRBV14 ASAGGPEGTQY
TRBJ1-6 TRBV9 ASSVGFRDRSNSPLH
TRBJ1-2 TRBV7-8 ASSVAGQGANYGYT
TRBJ1-2 TRBV19 ASSPGRGRDGYT
TRBJ1-6 TRBV5-1 ASSLGQVPSSYNSPLH
TRBJ2-3 TRBV18 ASSPNRGGFTDTQY
TRBJ2-2 TRBV5-1 ASSLSPGVAGELF
TRBJ1-1 TRBV18 ASSLKTGGDTEAF
TRBJ1-2 TRBV11-2 ASSVDRERGYT
TRBJ2-7 TRBV10-2 ASSTTGTGSYEQY
TRBJ2-3 TRBV13 ASSLATRRESDTQY
TRBJ1-2 TRBV7-2 ASSPGTAASYGYT
TRBJ2-1 TRBV5-4 ASSLGSLVNEQF
TRBJ1-5 TRBV11-2 ASSLVQGQPQH
TRBJ2-1 TRBV6-6 ASATGGGNEQF
TRBJ2-7 TRBV29-1 SVKRTSGSYEQY
TRBJ1-2 TRBV6-5 ASSYSGGSPTGYT
TRBJ2-7 TRBV10-3 AISESEGGAYEQY
TRBJ1-1 TRBV6-5 ASTKRGPLNTEAF